This T cell receptor beta chain was identified in a study of vaccination and CD4 T cells after COVID-19. Overall study: Nasal swab PCR detected SARS-CoV-2 in convalescent patients; 9 or 10 had mild disease, one severe.

V trimming: 4 bases; J trimming: 2 bases; junction bases outside the gene matches: 4. The CDR3 is 14 amino acids. The germline V gene has CDR1 MNHNS and CDR2 SASEGT. Details on this clonotype: Its antigen is currently unknown.

Treatment noted: roughly ten-day PBMC culture with coronavirus spike peptide pools or control peptides (ViraFEST assay). Researchers used the Oncomine TCR Beta short-read assay to sequence DNA from cultured CD4+ T cells. The genomic DNA was obtained from cultured CD4+ T cells by extraction with the QIAamp micro DNA kit. TCRdb re-analysed the PCR reads in MiXCR, keeping a single row per CDR3 protein. The repertoire includes about 11,000 distinct CDR3 sequences, roughly 56% of them detected once, and roughly 8.5% sits in the top ten. The chain couples TRBV6-1 to TRBJ2-7, with 8 bases lining up with TRBD1. The clonotype was recovered from a human donor who had recovered from COVID-19. The source material was CD4+ T cells from blood, cultured in vitro. The CDR3 DNA reads TGTGCCAGCAGTGGGACAGGGATCACCTACGAGCAGTACTTC. Protein product: CASSGTGITYEQYF.